Described below is a single T cell receptor beta chain sequence and its context. Antigen unknown. This sample was taken from a study of T cell responses to AZD1222 COVID-19 vaccine. Study observations and caveats: Spike-specific TCRs gained breadth and depth after people received two AZD1222 doses.

Germline V gene data show CDR1 as LNHDA and CDR2 as SQIVND (reference sequence). The CDR3 is made up of 12 amino acids. Trimming removed 8 bases from V and 10 bases from J, with 16 bases in between. Using immunoSEQ multiplex PCR, the repertoire was profiled, and TCRdb retains in-frame clones only, with some absent. The table lists some 120,000 clones, roughly 89% of them singletons, with more than 10% in the top ten. The receptor was derived from an adult in good health. The chain has TRBV19 and TRBJ2-3; D gene uncertain. The source was peripheral blood, collected on day 0 of AZD1222 vaccination. Here the CDR3 DNA reads TGTGCCAGTGGCGAGAAGGGATGGGCGCAGTATTTT. This gives the protein CASGEKGWAQYF.